A selection of T cell receptor beta chains follows, all from one sample in a study of blood T cell repertoires in COVID-19. Assay: immunoSEQ multiplex PCR; the TCRdb copy retains only in-frame clones and omits some. The sample yields 50,000 to 65,000 clones, approximately 90% seen once. The sequenced material came from peripheral blood. Receptor source: an older woman with active or convalescent COVID-19. CDR3s include the opening cysteine and the closing phenylalanine or tryptophan. The order of the fields is D gene, V gene, J gene, CDR3 protein. A D gene is named only where the DNA matches it firmly.

>TRBD1|TRBV19|TRBJ1-2
CASREQGSNYGYTF
>.|TRBV6-9|TRBJ1-4
CASQVCQALNEKLFF
>.|TRBV16|TRBJ2-3
CASSDNNRDTQYF
>TRBD1|TRBV7-7|TRBJ1-1
CASSLQQGAEAFF
>.|TRBV3-1/TRBV3-2|TRBJ1-2
CASSQVMQGFGYTF
>TRBD1|TRBV7-9|TRBJ1-3
CASSRDSSGNTIYF
>TRBD1|TRBV30|TRBJ1-1
CARSQGVGEAFF
>.|TRBV11-2|TRBJ1-2
CASSPQGNYGYTF
>.|TRBV10-3|TRBJ1-3
CAISESRTAVDTIYF
>.|TRBV5-4|TRBJ2-6
CASSLASSGANVLTF
>TRBD1|TRBV5-1|TRBJ1-1
CASSPQQGLNTEAFF
>.|TRBV5-3|TRBJ2-1
CARSLNSGSYNEQFF
>TRBD1|TRBV10-2|TRBJ2-2
CAITDRVEAGELFF
>.|TRBV7-2|TRBJ2-1
CASSLVSGSSYNEQFF
>.|TRBV6-5|TRBJ1-1
CASSRPPVTEAFF
>.|TRBV9|TRBJ1-1
CASSVAGINTEAFF
>.|TRBV28|TRBJ1-2
CASSYVHPDYGYTF
>.|TRBV30|TRBJ2-7
CAWSVGGGAHEQYF
>.|TRBV28|TRBJ1-5
CASRVEDQPQHF
>.|TRBV4-3|TRBJ2-7
CASSQANPGEQYF
>TRBD2|TRBV3-1/TRBV3-2|TRBJ2-3
CASSQVLSGGVDTQYF
>.|TRBV6-4|TRBJ1-1
CASKEEDSMNTEAFF
>.|TRBV7-2|TRBJ2-1
CASSLVSSAAYNEQFF
>.|TRBV6-5|TRBJ2-7
CASSPTDSSTYEQYF
>TRBD1|TRBV3-1/TRBV3-2|TRBJ1-6
CASSQDRGKAPLHF
>TRBD2|TRBV4-3|TRBJ2-7
CASSQTTSDPSYEQYF
>TRBD1|TRBV5-5|TRBJ1-2
CASSLRTGDWPGYTF
>TRBD2|TRBV11-2|TRBJ2-5
CASSLDLRASGVRETQYF
>TRBD1|TRBV5-1|TRBJ2-5
CASSSSGQVQETQYF
>.|TRBV4-2|TRBJ1-6
CASSQDSGYNSPLHF
>.|TRBV19|TRBJ1-1
CASTPSGWITEAFF
>TRBD1|TRBV28|TRBJ1-6
CASSSTGQLSSYNSPLHF
>.|TRBV3-1/TRBV3-2|TRBJ1-1
CASSLEGLGVYAFF
>TRBD1|TRBV2|TRBJ2-2
CASTPTGVITGELFF
>TRBD2|TRBV20-1|TRBJ2-3
CSASGASGSWDTQYF
>.|TRBV5-1|TRBJ1-4
CASSLDGRSNEKLFF
>.|TRBV2|TRBJ1-2
CASSEGIGFNYGYTF
>TRBD1|TRBV6-6|TRBJ1-5
CASRPPTGNQPQHF
>.|TRBV19|TRBJ1-5
CASSPQGFWGNQPQHF
>.|TRBV24-1|TRBJ2-1
CATSDLSRGWRQFF
>.|TRBV30|TRBJ1-3
CAWTRGSDTIYF
>TRBD2|TRBV19|TRBJ2-2
CASRPSGSVNTGELFF
>.|TRBV30|TRBJ2-3
CAWSVQTTGEYTQYF
>.|TRBV24-1|TRBJ2-5
CATAGLSQETQYF
>TRBD1|TRBV5-4|TRBJ2-6
CASSSPGTGSSGANVLTF
>.|TRBV20-1|TRBJ1-1
CSAGAGVAFF
>TRBD1|TRBV19|TRBJ1-4
CASSTSRDRGGEKLFF
>.|TRBV29-1|TRBJ1-2
CSVLDRPNYGYTF
>.|TRBV9|TRBJ1-1
CASSVDPGLREAFF
>.|TRBV28|TRBJ2-3
CASSFWGDSSTDTQYF
>TRBD1|TRBV5-4|TRBJ1-6
CASSSPGQGYSPLHF
>.|TRBV5-4|TRBJ1-1
CASILGAEAFF
>TRBD1|TRBV2|TRBJ1-1
CASSTGEFTEAFF
>TRBD2|TRBV7-2|TRBJ2-5
CASSSGLAFETQYF